The entry that follows covers one T cell receptor (beta chain) sequence. Antigen unknown. A multiplex PCR was run with 60 Vbeta primers and 13 Jbeta primers. The data were produced by immunoSEQ multiplex PCR, yet TCRdb's version contains in-frame clones alone and is incomplete. The sample contains more than 75,000 clones, about four fifths of which appear only once. In nominal health when sampled, donors likely had unrecorded immune exposures nonetheless. This sample stems from a study of cytomegalovirus exposure and HLA in healthy donors. Study-wide results and limits: Among CMV-associated TCR beta chains, most appeared HLA-restricted in a later analysis. Immune exposure data for these donors was limited to CMV serostatus.

The source is a woman between 40 and 50 years old in good health and CMV-seronegative. The sample was PBMCs.

In DNA form, the CDR3 reads TGTGCCAGTCAACAGGGTTACAATCGTAATTCACCCCTCCACTTT. Translated: CASQQGYNRNSPLHF. The chain carries TRBV19 and TRBJ1-6; D possibly corresponds to TRBD1 (6 bases). This CDR3 comprises 15 residues. Trimming removed 8 bases at V and 6 bases at J, with 17 bases between. Per germline, CDR1 LNHDA and CDR2 SQIVND (reference sequence).